A single sample gave rise to the 27 T cell receptor beta chains below, sequenced in a study of blood T cell repertoires in COVID-19. The assay was immunoSEQ multiplex PCR, and TCRdb's table has in-frame clones only and misses some. The sample contains some 250,000 clones, 88% of which appear only once. Sequenced: peripheral blood. These receptors were obtained from a middle-aged woman who had recovered from COVID-19.

Here the CDR3 DNA reads TGTGCCAGCAGCCCCCGACAGGGGAGCTCTGGAAACACCATATATTTT. Translating it yields CASSPRQGSSGNTIYF. J is TRBJ1-3 and V is TRBV5-4; 8 nucleotides agree with TRBD1. Germline loops: CDR1 SGHNT, CDR2 YYREEE (reference sequence). The ends lost 4 bases at V and 0 bases at J; junction bases unmatched: 6. CDR3 length: 16 residues.

The V call is TRBV27, the J call TRBJ1-2, with 7 bases lining up with TRBD1. The J segment lost 0 bases and the V segment lost 1 base, leaving 8 bases of the junction unmatched. Looked up from germline, CDR1 is MNHEY and CDR2 is SMNVEV (reference sequence). This CDR3 comprises 17 residues. As DNA, the CDR3 is TGTGCCAGCAGTTTATGGGGGACAGATCCGACTAACTATGGCTACACCTTC. The encoded protein is CASSLWGTDPTNYGYTF.

This sequence joins TRBV5-5 and TRBJ2-3; tentatively, D is TRBD2 (6 bases). Germline V gives CDR1 SGHKS, CDR2 YYEKEE (reference sequence). V was trimmed by 4 bases and J by 5 bases, leaving 11 bases between them. The CDR3 covers 13 residues. The CDR3: CASSRVGGDTQYF. The CDR3 DNA is TGTGCCAGCAGCCGGGTGGGGGGAGATACGCAGTATTTT.

This sequence joins TRBV30 and TRBJ1-2; 8 bases agree with TRBD1. The ends lost 4 bases at V and 4 bases at J; junction bases unmatched: 11. Germline loops: CDR1 GTSNPN, CDR2 SVGIG (reference sequence). The CDR3 has 15 residues. CDR3 in amino acids: CAWKSGTGLGYGYTF. DNA for the CDR3: TGTGCCTGGAAAAGTGGGACAGGCCTTGGCTATGGCTACACCTTC. The full variable domain, with the rest looked up from reference TRBV30 and TRBJ1-2, is SQTIHQWPATLVQPVGSPLSLECTVEGTSNPNLYWYRQAAGRGLQLLFYSVGIGQISSEVPQNLSASRPQDRQFILSSKKLLLSDSGFYLCAWKSGTGLGYGYTFGSGTRLTVV.

The chain carries TRBV9 and TRBJ1-1; D is possibly TRBD1 (5 bases). Trimming stripped 1 base from V and 8 bases from J, with 9 bases between. The germline gives CDR1 SGDLS, CDR2 YYNGEE. The CDR3 sequence is 12 residues long. CDR3 coding DNA: TGTGCCAGCAGCGTACGGCAGGGAGAAGCTTTCTTT. Translated, it gives CASSVRQGEAFF.

V usage is TRBV5-1 and J usage is TRBJ1-1; D is perhaps TRBD1 (6 bases). CDR1 and CDR2 (germline): SGHRS, YFSETQ. The length of the CDR3 is 14 residues. Trimming removed 4 bases from V and 8 bases from J, with 18 bases in between. CDR3 sequence: CASSPTGWGTEAFF. The CDR3 bases are TGCGCCAGCAGCCCAACAGGGTGGGGGACGGAAGCTTTCTTT.

V gene TRBV15 combines with J gene TRBJ2-2; tentatively, D is TRBD2 (6 bases). Per the germline V gene, CDR1 is LNHNV and CDR2 is YYDKDF (reference sequence). Trimming stripped 0 bases from V and 6 bases from J, with 14 bases between. CDR3 length equals 16 residues. For the CDR3, the DNA is TGTGCCACCAGCAGAGATTTGCGGAGGGATGCCGGGGAGCTGTTTTTT. Protein: CATSRDLRRDAGELFF.

The chain carries TRBV7-8 and TRBJ1-1; 8 nucleotides line up with TRBD1. Trimming at V came to 1 base and at J to 2 bases, leaving 6 bases not matched to a gene. The CDR3 consists of 16 residues. CDR1 SGHVS and CDR2 FQNEAQ come from the germline V gene. CDR3 in DNA: TGTGCCAGCAGCTTAGTTGGGGGACAGGCCAACACTGAAGCTTTCTTT. Its translation: CASSLVGGQANTEAFF.

This chain uses TRBV6-6 with TRBJ1-2, with 9 bases matching TRBD1. This CDR3 spans 14 amino acids. V shed 6 bases and J 6 bases; nucleotides not matched to a gene: 8. Germline CDR1 is MNHNY and CDR2 is SVGAGI (reference sequence). The CDR3, as DNA: TGTGCCAGCAGCTCCACCGGGACAGGGAATGGCTACACCTTC. This sequence encodes CASSSTGTGNGYTF.

V is TRBV27 and J is TRBJ1-1; D remains unclear. The germline V gene encodes CDR1 MNHEY and CDR2 SMNVEV (reference sequence). The ends were cut back, 3 bases at V and 1 base at J, with 12 bases in the middle. This CDR3 has 15 residues. Here the CDR3 DNA reads TGTGCCAGCAGTTTGTCCCCCCAGGCGAACACTGAAGCTTTCTTT. Its protein product is CASSLSPQANTEAFF.

The chain has TRBV7-2 and TRBJ1-5; D might be TRBD1 (5 bases). The ends were cut back, 1 base at V and 6 bases at J, with 13 bases in the middle. Per germline, CDR1 SGHTA and CDR2 FQGNSA. The CDR3 spans 15 residues. CDR3 in DNA: TGTGCCAGCAGCTTAGGGGCAGGGCTGGGTCAGCCCCAGCATTTT. Translated: CASSLGAGLGQPQHF.

This clone was counted a single time. The chain recombines TRBV5-5 with TRBJ2-6; a possible D gene is TRBD1 (6 bases). Deletions cut 0 bases from V and 4 bases from J, with 14 bases between. The germline CDR1 and CDR2 sequences are SGHKS and YYEKEE (reference sequence). CDR3 length equals 17 residues. The CDR3 sequence is CASSLVVGGGGANVLTF. In DNA, the CDR3 is TGTGCCAGCAGCTTGGTGGTAGGGGGTGGAGGGGCCAACGTCCTGACTTTC.

The rearrangement joins TRBV2 to TRBJ2-7; possible D gene TRBD1, 5 bases. With 5 bases removed from V and 1 base from J, the gap between germline ends came to 15 bases. Germline CDR1 SNHLY, CDR2 FYNNEI. The CDR3 is made up of 15 amino acids. CDR3 amino acids: CASSIPRGRSYEQYF. The CDR3 coding sequence is TGTGCCAGCAGTATCCCTAGGGGCAGGTCCTACGAGCAGTACTTC.

J is TRBJ1-4 and V is TRBV19; D call uncertain. Looked up from germline, CDR1 is LNHDA and CDR2 is SQIVND (reference sequence). V gave up 3 bases and J gave up 5 bases, with 22 bases separating them. The CDR3 has 18 residues. The CDR3 DNA reads TGTGCCAGTAGTATTGGGCCCCGGGATGGGAGCCGGAATGAAAAACTGTTTTTT. This translates into CASSIGPRDGSRNEKLFF.

V and J are TRBV18 and TRBJ2-7, with D perhaps matching TRBD1 (7 bases). Deletions cut 1 base from V and 4 bases from J, with 20 bases between. Germline assignment: CDR1 KGHSH and CDR2 LQKENI. This CDR3 has 17 residues. The CDR3 DNA reads TGTGCCAGCTCACCACTTCGGTCGGGGGACAGTTCGTACGAGCAGTACTTC. Protein sequence: CASSPLRSGDSSYEQYF.

V usage is TRBV24-1 and J usage is TRBJ2-5; D may be TRBD2 (6 bases). With 3 bases removed from V and 1 base from J, the gap between germline ends came to 11 bases. The CDR3 length is 15 residues. CDR1 is KGHDR and CDR2 is SFDVKD in the germline V gene. CDR3 sequence reads: CATSDGRGPQETQYF. The CDR3 DNA sequence: TGTGCCACCAGTGATGGGCGGGGACCCCAAGAGACCCAGTACTTC.

In DNA form, the CDR3 reads TGTGCCAGCAGCCGGGCGGGGGGCGGCTACACCTTC. Its translation is CASSRAGGGYTF. The V and J genes are TRBV27 and TRBJ1-2; D may be TRBD1 (6 bases). Germline CDR1 MNHEY, CDR2 SMNVEV (reference sequence). Trimming pared 6 bases from V and 8 bases from J, leaving 13 bases between. The CDR3 runs to 12 residues.

V and J are TRBV27 and TRBJ1-6, with a possible D match to TRBD1 (5 bases). V was trimmed by 6 bases and J by 9 bases, leaving 15 bases between them. The germline V gene encodes CDR1 MNHEY and CDR2 SMNVEV (reference sequence). This CDR3 has 14 residues. The CDR3 DNA sequence: TGTGCCAGCAGCCCAGGGAACACCCGTTCACCCCTCCACTTT. Translation gives CASSPGNTRSPLHF.

This sequence joins TRBV30 and TRBJ2-6; TRBD1 matches at 9 bases. The germline CDR1 and CDR2 sequences are GTSNPN and SVGIG (reference sequence). Trimming cost V 3 bases and J 4 bases; bases outside gene matches: 4. This CDR3 is built from 15 residues. The CDR3 protein is CAWSQQGAGANVLTF. In DNA form, the CDR3 reads TGTGCCTGGAGCCAACAGGGGGCGGGGGCCAACGTCCTGACTTTC.

V and J are TRBV19 and TRBJ1-5; 8 nucleotides align to TRBD1. Trimming cost V 4 bases and J 4 bases; bases outside gene matches: 3. Germline lookup yields CDR1 LNHDA and CDR2 SQIVND (reference sequence). This CDR3 is 14 amino acids long. CDR3 DNA: TGTGCCAGTAGTAGCCGACAGGGGAATCAGCCCCAGCATTTT. Protein product: CASSSRQGNQPQHF.

The chain links TRBV6-2 or TRBV6-3 to TRBJ2-1; D remains unclear. V was trimmed by 6 bases and J by 8 bases, leaving 14 bases between them. CDR1 MNHEY and CDR2 SVGEGT come from the germline V gene. The CDR3 consists of 13 residues. The CDR3 sequence: CASSHGWHHEQFF. The CDR3 coding sequence is TGTGCCAGCAGCCATGGCTGGCATCATGAGCAGTTCTTC.

The chain uses TRBV30 and TRBJ2-1; 9 bases map to TRBD2. The germline CDR1 and CDR2 sequences are GTSNPN and SVGIG (reference sequence). This CDR3 region has 16 residues. Trimming removed 0 bases from V and 8 bases from J; junction bases left unmatched: 11. CDR3 sequence: CAWSVLAGGFPDEQFF. The CDR3 DNA reads as TGTGCCTGGAGTGTACTTGCGGGAGGGTTCCCCGATGAGCAGTTCTTC.

The chain joins TRBV27 to TRBJ2-2, with 9 positions matching TRBD2. CDR3 length: 16 amino acids. CDR1 is MNHEY, CDR2 SMNVEV, per germline (reference sequence). V gave up 4 bases and J gave up 2 bases; unmatched junction bases: 5. In DNA form, the CDR3 reads TGTGCCAGCAGTTCCCCTAGCGGGACCAACACCGGGGAGCTGTTTTTT. Its protein is CASSSPSGTNTGELFF.

The chain links TRBV7-9 to TRBJ1-5, with a weak D call TRBD1 (5 bases). The CDR3 spans 14 residues. Per germline, CDR1 SEHNR and CDR2 FQNEAQ (reference sequence). The V end lost 2 bases, the J end lost 1 base, and 6 bases lay between the germline ends. For the CDR3, the DNA is TGTGCCAGCAGCTTATGGGGCAGCAATCAGCCCCAGCATTTT. Translated, it gives CASSLWGSNQPQHF.

V usage is TRBV6-2 or TRBV6-3 and J usage is TRBJ2-3, with D perhaps TRBD2 (5 bases). The CDR3 covers 17 residues. Per the germline V gene, CDR1 is MNHEY and CDR2 is SVGEGT. The V end lost 0 bases, the J end lost 2 bases, and 15 bases lay between the germline ends. CDR3 protein: CASSYSVVGIFTDTQYF. CDR3 nucleotide sequence: TGTGCCAGCAGTTACTCGGTGGTCGGGATATTCACAGATACGCAGTATTTT.

This chain joins TRBV4-2 and TRBJ1-6; TRBD1 is a possible D gene (5 bases). The ends were cut back, 3 bases at V and 6 bases at J, with 12 bases in the middle. CDR1 and CDR2 (germline): LGHNA, YNFKEQ. This CDR3 region has 15 residues. CDR3 sequence reads: CASSQGGRTNSPLHF. The DNA for the CDR3 is TGTGCCAGCAGCCAGGGGGGACGGACTAATTCACCCCTCCACTTT.

The chain uses TRBV6-2 or TRBV6-3 and TRBJ2-1; 10 bases agree with TRBD2. The germline V gene has CDR1 MNHEY and CDR2 SVGEGT. This CDR3 contains 16 residues. The V segment lost 0 bases and the J segment 6 bases; nucleotides outside the gene matches: 5. This CDR3 reads CASSYSPSGSPNEQFF. Here the CDR3 DNA reads TGTGCCAGCAGTTACTCGCCTAGCGGGAGCCCCAATGAGCAGTTCTTC.